A single sample gave rise to the 7 T cell receptor beta chains below, sequenced in a study of blood T cells in healthy people across ages. Combining a sample-barcoded 5' primer with a J-beta primer mix, a second PCR ran for roughly 6 to 11 cycles. TCRdb independently ran MiXCR on the 5' RACE reads; one entry per CDR3 protein. The repertoire holds some 1,800,000 distinct CDR3 sequences, with about two fifths as singletons. The sequenced sample consisted of blood. All receptors come from a human donor in good health.

This chain connects TRBV7-9 to TRBJ2-7, with 7 bases aligning to TRBD2. Germline CDR1 is SEHNR and CDR2 is FQNEAQ (reference sequence). Trimming at V came to 1 base and at J to 2 bases, leaving 11 bases not matched to a gene. The CDR3 loop spans 17 amino acids. The CDR3 region has the DNA TGTGCCAGCAGCTTAGGTGTAATAGCGGGCGGACCCTACGAGCAGTACTTC. It codes for CASSLGVIAGGPYEQYF.

This clonotype appeared many times. The rearrangement joins TRBV7-2 to TRBJ2-6, with a possible D match to TRBD1 (5 bases). V was clipped by 3 bases and J by 1 base, with 7 bases between them. The CDR3 runs 15 residues. The germline V gene encodes CDR1 SGHTA and CDR2 FQGNSA. The CDR3 coding sequence is TGTGCCAGCAGCTTCCAGGGTTCTGGGGCCAACGTCCTGACTTTC. Protein: CASSFQGSGANVLTF. Full variable domain (remainder filled in from reference TRBV7-2 and TRBJ2-6): GAGVSQSPSNKVTEKGKDVELRCDPISGHTALYWYRQSLGQGLEFLIYFQGNSAPDKSGLPSDRFSAERTGGSVSTLTIQRTQQEDSAVYLCASSFQGSGANVLTFGAGSRLTVL.

This clonotype showed up just a few times. This rearrangement joins TRBV2 to TRBJ2-5; D is possibly TRBD2 (6 bases). Trimming took 5 bases from V and 0 from J, leaving 10 bases between them. The germline CDR1 and CDR2 sequences are SNHLY and FYNNEI. The CDR3 sequence is 14 residues long. The CDR3 protein is CASSIRGYQETQYF. CDR3 coding DNA: TGTGCCAGCAGTATACGGGGGTACCAAGAGACCCAGTACTTC.

This clonotype was seen many times. The chain uses TRBV12-3 or TRBV12-4 and TRBJ2-7; D may be TRBD1 (6 bases). Trimming shortened V by 5 bases and J by 6 bases, and 11 bases separated the two germline ends. The CDR3 is 12 residues long. CDR3 in amino acids: CASSPSGVEQYF. CDR3 DNA sequence: TGTGCCAGCAGTCCATCAGGGGTCGAGCAGTACTTC.

This clonotype turned up a few times. The chain recombines TRBV6-1 with TRBJ1-1, with D maybe TRBD1 (5 bases). There are 16 residues in the CDR3. The V end was cut by 4 bases, the J end by 5 bases, with 20 bases between. CDR1 is MNHNS, CDR2 SASEGT, per germline. CDR3 bases: TGTGCCAGCAGTGTCCCGGGACGGGAACGAAGGACTGAAGCTTTCTTT. Its protein is CASSVPGRERRTEAFF.

This clonotype was observed at least ten times. The rearrangement links TRBV6-6 to TRBJ2-7; 9 nucleotides agree with TRBD1. There are 14 residues in the CDR3. Trimming took 5 bases from V and 6 from J; bases not matched to a gene: 8. The germline CDR1 and CDR2 sequences are MNHNY and SVGAGI (reference sequence). The CDR3 region is CASSNPGQGGEQYF. Written as DNA, the CDR3 is TGTGCCAGCAGTAACCCGGGACAGGGCGGCGAGCAGTACTTC.

The rearrangement links TRBV27 to TRBJ2-2; 7 bases are a match to TRBD1. V trimming: 8 bases; J trimming: 4 bases; junction bases outside the gene matches: 16. This CDR3 has 17 amino acids. Germline V gene lookup returns CDR1 MNHEY and CDR2 SMNVEV (reference sequence). The CDR3: CASSRSRGIGSTGELFF. CDR3 bases: TGTGCCAGCTCCCGCTCCAGGGGGATCGGAAGCACCGGGGAGCTGTTTTTT.